Listed here are 27 T cell receptor beta chains from one sample, sequenced in a study of long-term antiretroviral therapy in people with HIV. The run of the v3.0 immunoSEQ assay was at survey level. The repertoire was sequenced with immunoSEQ multiplex PCR; TCRdb's copy has only in-frame clones and lacks some. The data show roughly 16,000 clones, with about 80% seen just once and approximately 9% held by the top ten. Sequencing was performed on unsorted PBMCs, taken 0.3 years before starting antiretroviral therapy. The receptors were gathered from a middle-aged man with HIV.

CDR3: CASSPGFRNSPLHF. CDR3 coding DNA: TGTGCCAGCAGCCCCGGGTTTAGAAATTCACCCCTCCACTTT. The J gene is TRBJ1-6, the V gene TRBV7-8; D is unresolved. The CDR3 is 14 residues long. Looked up from germline, CDR1 is SGHVS and CDR2 is FQNEAQ. The V gene lost 5 bases and the J gene lost 7 bases, with 12 bases spanning the gap. Full variable domain (outside the CDR3, taken from reference TRBV7-8 and TRBJ1-6): GAGVSQSPRYKVAKRGQDVALRCDPISGHVSLFWYQQALGQGPEFLTYFQNEAQLDKSGLPSDRFFAERPEGSVSTLKIQRTQQEDSAVYLCASSPGFRNSPLHFGNGTRLTVT.

A single count supports this clone. The CDR3: CASSLTGFYEQYF. DNA of the CDR3: TGTGCCAGCAGCTTAACAGGATTCTACGAGCAGTACTTC. This chain joins TRBV7-9 and TRBJ2-7; D might be TRBD1 (5 bases). The germline V gene has CDR1 SEHNR and CDR2 FQNEAQ (reference sequence). The length of the CDR3 is 13 residues. V was trimmed by 2 bases and J by 3 bases, leaving 8 bases between them.

The V call is TRBV7-2, the J call TRBJ2-3, with 10 bases identical to TRBD2. Germline V gene lookup returns CDR1 SGHTA and CDR2 FQGNSA. The V and J ends lost 3 bases and 5 bases, in that order; junction bases with no gene match: 2. This CDR3 spans 14 amino acids. CDR3 amino acids: CASSFLAGVDTQYF. CDR3 in DNA: TGTGCCAGCAGCTTCCTAGCGGGAGTAGATACGCAGTATTTT.

J is TRBJ2-5 and V is TRBV7-2, with D uncertain. Germline CDR1 SGHTA, CDR2 FQGNSA. V lost 5 bases to trimming and J lost 4 bases, with 14 bases between them. The CDR3 totals 14 residues. This CDR3 reads CASSKAGRVETQYF. The CDR3 bases are TGTGCCAGCAGCAAGGCTGGGCGAGTAGAGACCCAGTACTTC.

This clone has a handful of counts. J is TRBJ1-2 and V is TRBV19; D call uncertain. The V and J ends lost 3 bases and 1 base respectively, with 9 bases between them. Germline CDR1 reads LNHDA; CDR2 reads SQIVND (reference sequence). The CDR3 consists of 14 residues. CDR3 DNA sequence: TGTGCCAGTAGTATGGGCACGAATAACTATGGCTACACCTTC. This encodes CASSMGTNNYGYTF.

This sequence joins TRBV7-9 and TRBJ1-1; maybe TRBD1 (5 bases). This CDR3 is 13 amino acids long. Germline-derived CDR1 and CDR2 are SEHNR and FQNEAQ (reference sequence). V lost 0 bases and J 7 bases, leaving 9 bases between the germline ends. The CDR3 spells CASSLAPGDEAFF. CDR3 DNA sequence: TGTGCCAGCAGCTTAGCGCCGGGGGATGAAGCTTTCTTT.

The chain combines TRBV28 with TRBJ2-7; tentatively, D is TRBD1 (5 bases). The length of the CDR3 is 13 residues. The germline V gene has CDR1 MDHEN and CDR2 SYDVKM. Deletions cut 10 bases from V and 2 bases from J, with 15 bases between. CDR3 region: CAIQKGFPYEQYF. The CDR3 DNA reads TGTGCCATCCAAAAGGGGTTTCCCTACGAGCAGTACTTC.

The CDR3: CASSQEMRSNQPQHF. The CDR3 DNA sequence: TGCGCCAGCAGCCAAGAAATGCGAAGCAATCAGCCCCAGCATTTT. The J gene is TRBJ1-5, the V gene TRBV4-1; D is ambiguous. Germline-derived CDR1 and CDR2 are MGHRA and YSYEKL. The CDR3 consists of 15 residues. Trimming took off 0 bases at V and 1 base at J, with 7 bases between the two ends.

This rearrangement joins TRBV19 to TRBJ1-1, with 7 bases matching TRBD1. V trimming: 7 bases; J trimming: 5 bases; junction bases outside the gene matches: 13. Germline-derived CDR1 and CDR2 are LNHDA and SQIVND (reference sequence). The CDR3 totals 15 residues. CDR3 in amino acids: CASTWEGQARTEAFF. The DNA for the CDR3 is TGTGCCAGTACATGGGAAGGACAGGCACGGACTGAAGCTTTCTTT.

This clone was picked up one time. The chain couples TRBV30 to TRBJ2-3, with D perhaps matching TRBD1 (5 bases). V dropped 2 bases and J dropped 0 bases, with 6 bases sitting between them. Germline V gene sequence: CDR1 GTSNPN, CDR2 SVGIG (reference sequence). The CDR3 is 13 amino acids. This CDR3 reads CAWSQGSTDTQYF. The CDR3 nucleotides read TGTGCCTGGAGTCAGGGTAGCACAGATACGCAGTATTTT.

V usage is TRBV9 and J usage is TRBJ2-3; no reliable D call. V was trimmed by 0 bases and J by 4 bases, leaving 6 bases between them. The CDR3 runs 13 residues. CDR1 and CDR2 (germline): SGDLS, YYNGEE. This chain's CDR3 is CASSVGRPDTQYF. CDR3 DNA: TGTGCCAGCAGCGTAGGGAGACCAGATACGCAGTATTTT. Using reference TRBV9 and TRBJ2-3 for the parts outside the CDR3, the full variable domain is DSGVTQTPKHLITATGQRVTLRCSPRSGDLSVYWYQQSLDQGLQFLIQYYNGEERAKGNILERFSAQQFPDLHSELNLSSLELGDSALYFCASSVGRPDTQYFGPGTRLTVL.

This chain uses TRBV9 with TRBJ1-3; 7 positions match TRBD1. Germline V CDR1 and CDR2: SGDLS, YYNGEE. V shed 0 bases, J shed 0 bases, and the junction held 6 bases outside the gene matches. CDR3 length equals 17 residues. The CDR3 region has the DNA TGTGCCAGCAGCGTAGAGCCGGGACAGAGCTCTGGAAACACCATATATTTT. This sequence encodes CASSVEPGQSSGNTIYF.

The gene calls are TRBV6-1 and TRBJ2-4, with 8 positions matching TRBD1. Germline CDR1 is MNHNS and CDR2 is SASEGT. The CDR3 has 14 amino acids. With 8 bases clipped from V and 4 bases from J, the junction kept 7 bases outside the gene matches. The CDR3 protein is CASGGQGVKNIQYF. The CDR3 coding sequence is TGTGCCAGCGGAGGACAGGGAGTGAAAAACATTCAGTACTTC.

J is TRBJ2-7 and V is TRBV7-4, with D possibly matching TRBD1 (5 bases). Germline CDR1 is SGHVT and CDR2 is SQSDAQ. This CDR3 region has 14 residues. V lost 2 bases and J lost 5, with 13 bases in between. As DNA, the CDR3 is TGTGCCAGCAGCTTATCAGGCAGGGTCGACGAGCAGTACTTC. This encodes CASSLSGRVDEQYF.

V and J are TRBV2 and TRBJ2-2; D not certain. The V end was cut by 2 bases, the J end by 8 bases, with 12 bases between. This CDR3 has 14 residues. Germline V lookup: CDR1 SNHLY, CDR2 FYNNEI. As DNA, the CDR3 is TGTGCCAGCAGTGAACGGCAAATCCCAGGGGAGCTGTTTTTT. Its protein is CASSERQIPGELFF.

The J gene is TRBJ2-2, the V gene TRBV2; 8 bases are shared with TRBD2. Germline CDR1 reads SNHLY; CDR2 reads FYNNEI. The CDR3 has 15 residues. Trimming at V came to 8 bases and at J to 4 bases, leaving 9 bases not matched to a gene. For the CDR3, the DNA is TGTGCCAGCCGGCCCCGGGGGGGATCCACCGGGGAGCTGTTTTTT. Translating it yields CASRPRGGSTGELFF.

The chain employs TRBV6-6 and TRBJ2-7; D tentatively reads TRBD1 or TRBD2 (5 bases each). There are 14 residues in the CDR3. The germline V gene encodes CDR1 MNHNY and CDR2 SVGAGI (reference sequence). V was trimmed by 2 bases and J by 3 bases, leaving 11 bases between them. CDR3 sequence: CASSYGAEGYEQYF. The CDR3 DNA sequence: TGTGCCAGCAGTTACGGGGCAGAGGGCTACGAGCAGTACTTC.

V gene TRBV5-5 combines with J gene TRBJ1-2; 8 bases fit TRBD1. Germline CDR1 and CDR2: SGHKS and YYEKEE (reference sequence). The trim removed 0 bases at V and 8 bases at J, leaving 9 bases unmatched. The CDR3 length is 15 residues. The CDR3 reads CASSLAAGGAGGYTF. In DNA, the CDR3 is TGTGCCAGCAGCTTGGCGGCAGGGGGCGCGGGGGGCTACACCTTC.

Concerning this clone itself: The junction does not match germline at one end; this may be a read error. The chain is built from TRBV7-7 and TRBJ2-7, with 8 bases fitting TRBD2. Germline loops: CDR1 SSHAT, CDR2 FNYEAQ (reference sequence). This CDR3 is 13 amino acids long. CDR3 sequence reads: CASSSGLAGEQYF. The CDR3 DNA follows: TGTGCTAGCAGCTCAGGCCTAGCGGGCGAGCAGTACTTC. Full variable domain (outside the CDR3, taken from reference TRBV7-7 and TRBJ2-7): GAGVSQSPRYKVTKRGQDVTLRCDPISSHATLYWYQQALGQGPEFLTYFNYEAQPDKSGLPSDRFSAERPEGSISTLTIQRTEQRDSAMYRCASSSGLAGEQYFGPGTRLTVT.

The rearrangement uses TRBV4-1 and TRBJ1-1; D remains unclear. Germline V gene sequence: CDR1 MGHRA, CDR2 YSYEKL. This CDR3 region has 12 residues. V was pared by 3 bases and J by 2 bases, with 4 bases between. The chain's CDR3 is CASSQGNTEAFF. DNA for the CDR3: TGCGCCAGCAGCCAGGGAAACACTGAAGCTTTCTTT.

The rearrangement joins TRBV19 to TRBJ2-5, with TRBD1 matching 11 bases. The CDR3 runs to 15 residues. V dropped 5 bases and J dropped 4; count of bases not matched to a gene: 6. CDR1 and CDR2 from the germline V gene are LNHDA and SQIVND (reference sequence). The CDR3 here is CASSPGTGGRETQYF. CDR3 nucleotide sequence: TGTGCCAGTAGTCCGGGGACAGGGGGTAGAGAGACCCAGTACTTC. The full variable domain, rest sourced from reference TRBV19 and TRBJ2-5, is DGGITQSPKYLFRKEGQNVTLSCEQNLNHDAMYWYRQDPGQGLRLIYYSQIVNDFQKGDIAEGYSVSREKKESFPLTVTSAQKNPTAFYLCASSPGTGGRETQYFGPGTRLLVL.

V and J are TRBV15 and TRBJ2-7; no firm D call. V shed 0 bases and J shed 0 bases, with 12 bases lying between them. Germline V lookup: CDR1 LNHNV, CDR2 YYDKDF (reference sequence). This CDR3 is 16 amino acids long. The CDR3 nucleotides are TGTGCCACCAGCAGAGATCAGGCGGCCAGCTCCTACGAGCAGTACTTC. This gives the protein CATSRDQAASSYEQYF. The full variable domain, with the rest looked up from reference TRBV15 and TRBJ2-7, is DAMVIQNPRYQVTQFGKPVTLSCSQTLNHNVMYWYQQKSSQAPKLLFHYYDKDFNNEADTPDNFQSRRPNTSFCFLDIRSPGLGDTAMYLCATSRDQAASSYEQYFGPGTRLTVT.

The chain couples TRBV2 to TRBJ1-5; possible D gene TRBD1, 5 bases. Trimming took 6 bases from V and 1 from J, leaving 13 bases between them. CDR1 and CDR2 from the germline V gene are SNHLY and FYNNEI. The CDR3 runs to 15 residues. For the CDR3, the DNA is TGTGCCAGCAGCCTTGACAGCTTCAGCAATCAGCCCCAGCATTTT. Protein sequence: CASSLDSFSNQPQHF.

The chain recombines TRBV7-8 with TRBJ2-5; perhaps TRBD1 as D (5 bases). Germline values: CDR1 SGHVS, CDR2 FQNEAQ. Between the trimmed V and J ends, which lost 6 bases and 5 bases, there was a span of 13 bases. The CDR3 extends over 13 amino acids. The CDR3 DNA sequence: TGTGCCAGCAGGTCTGGGGCCACCGAGACCCAGTACTTC. Translated, it gives CASRSGATETQYF.

The chain is built from TRBV18 and TRBJ2-7, with D maybe TRBD2 (5 bases). The germline gives CDR1 KGHSH, CDR2 LQKENI. This CDR3 region has 15 residues. With 3 bases removed from V and 1 base from J, the gap between germline ends came to 13 bases. The CDR3 DNA is TGTGCCAGCTCACCCCTCTTAGAGGGTTCCTACGAGCAGTACTTC. It codes for CASSPLLEGSYEQYF. The whole variable domain, filled in from reference TRBV18 and TRBJ2-7, reads NAGVMQNPRHLVRRRGQEARLRCSPMKGHSHVYWYRQLPEEGLKFMVYLQKENIIDESGMPKERFSAEFPKEGPSILRIQQVVRGDSAAYFCASSPLLEGSYEQYFGPGTRLTVT.

The CDR3 protein is CASRWDRGLEKLFF. DNA of the CDR3: TGTGCCAGCAGGTGGGACAGGGGGCTGGAAAAACTGTTTTTT. This rearrangement joins TRBV6-7 to TRBJ1-4; TRBD1 agrees at 12 bases. TRBV6-7 counts as an open reading frame of uncertain function. The CDR3 consists of 14 residues. Trimming at V came to 6 bases and at J to 8 bases, leaving 4 bases not matched to a gene.

The J gene is TRBJ2-2, the V gene TRBV27; the D is unclear. The CDR3 totals 11 residues. The germline V gene has CDR1 MNHEY and CDR2 SMNVEV (reference sequence). V lost 3 bases to trimming and J lost 8 bases, with 4 bases between them. The CDR3 nucleotides are TGTGCCAGCAGTTTTATGGGGGAGCTGTTTTTT. Protein: CASSFMGELFF.